This is a list of T cell receptor beta chains from one sample in a study of T cells in localized non-small cell lung cancer. The table came from immunoSEQ multiplex PCR; TCRdb's copy has only in-frame clones and leaves some out. The data show 60,000 to 75,000 clones, approximately 80% seen once. The sequences come from PBMCs, collected before any cancer treatment. These receptors all stem from a man aged 40-75 years with stage II lung adenocarcinoma. Both conserved end residues are part of each CDR3. Each record gives: V gene, D gene, J gene, clone size, CDR3 protein, CDR3 DNA. A D gene is named only where the DNA matches it firmly. Size tells how often a clone was seen (once, few, many) or the class of an expanded clone, and some rows leave it out.

v_gene: TRBV6-5; d_gene: TRBD1; j_gene: TRBJ1-3; abundance: once; CDR3aa: CASISRQGAGNTIYF; CDR3nt: TGTGCCAGCATTTCACGACAGGGGGCTGGAAACACCATATATTTT
v_gene: TRBV7-2; d_gene: -; j_gene: TRBJ1-1; abundance: -; CDR3aa: CASSLYGGGNTEAFF; CDR3nt: TGTGCCAGCAGCCTTTACGGGGGCGGGAACACTGAAGCTTTCTTT
v_gene: TRBV28; d_gene: -; j_gene: TRBJ1-5; abundance: -; CDR3aa: CASSLLSRVSNQPQHF; CDR3nt: TGTGCCAGCAGTTTACTATCCAGAGTTAGCAATCAGCCCCAGCATTTT
v_gene: TRBV7-2; d_gene: -; j_gene: TRBJ1-1; abundance: once; CDR3aa: CASSSRTGNTEAFF; CDR3nt: TGTGCCAGCAGCTCACGGACGGGAAACACTGAAGCTTTCTTT
v_gene: TRBV15; d_gene: TRBD1; j_gene: TRBJ1-1; abundance: -; CDR3aa: CATSSTGRPEAFF; CDR3nt: TGTGCCACCAGCTCGACAGGGCGACCTGAAGCTTTCTTT
v_gene: TRBV12-5; d_gene: -; j_gene: TRBJ2-2; abundance: -; CDR3aa: CASRGTGELFF; CDR3nt: TGTGCTAGCAGAGGCACCGGGGAGCTGTTTTTT
v_gene: TRBV11-3; d_gene: -; j_gene: TRBJ2-1; abundance: medium-sized; CDR3aa: CASSLLSNEQFF; CDR3nt: TGTGCCAGCAGCTTATTGTCCAATGAGCAGTTCTTC
v_gene: TRBV19; d_gene: TRBD1; j_gene: TRBJ2-2; abundance: -; CDR3aa: CASSIYGTANTGELFF; CDR3nt: TGTGCCAGTAGTATATACGGGACAGCGAACACCGGGGAGCTGTTTTTT
v_gene: TRBV7-9; d_gene: -; j_gene: TRBJ1-4; abundance: -; CDR3aa: CASSYLGGATNEKLFF; CDR3nt: TGTGCCAGCAGCTACCTGGGAGGGGCGACTAATGAAAAACTGTTTTTT
v_gene: TRBV11-2; d_gene: -; j_gene: TRBJ1-1; abundance: few; CDR3aa: CASSPATGAFF; CDR3nt: TGTGCCAGCAGCCCAGCAACAGGAGCTTTCTTT
v_gene: TRBV9; d_gene: -; j_gene: TRBJ2-7; abundance: -; CDR3aa: CASSVEGGRTHEQYF; CDR3nt: TGTGCCAGCAGCGTAGAGGGCGGGCGGACCCACGAGCAGTACTTC
v_gene: TRBV29-1; d_gene: TRBD1; j_gene: TRBJ2-5; abundance: -; CDR3aa: CSLLTGGRETQYF; CDR3nt: TGCAGCCTTTTGACAGGGGGGCGAGAGACCCAGTACTTC
v_gene: TRBV27; d_gene: TRBD2; j_gene: TRBJ2-5; abundance: -; CDR3aa: CASSGGRAGEETQYF; CDR3nt: TGTGCCAGCAGTGGGGGTCGAGCGGGAGAAGAGACCCAGTACTTC
v_gene: TRBV19; d_gene: -; j_gene: TRBJ2-2; abundance: -; CDR3aa: CASSPPPRGGRGTGELFF; CDR3nt: TGTGCCAGTAGTCCCCCCCCGCGGGGCGGTCGAGGCACCGGGGAGCTGTTTTTT
v_gene: TRBV5-8; d_gene: -; j_gene: TRBJ1-1; abundance: once; CDR3aa: CASSRNTEAFF; CDR3nt: TGTGCCAGCAGCCGTAACACTGAAGCTTTCTTT
v_gene: TRBV4-3; d_gene: -; j_gene: TRBJ1-2; abundance: -; CDR3aa: CASSQDRGGNYGYTF; CDR3nt: TGCGCCAGCAGCCAAGATCGGGGGGGAAACTATGGCTACACCTTC
v_gene: TRBV6-1; d_gene: -; j_gene: TRBJ1-3; abundance: -; CDR3aa: CASSAGGEGNTIYF; CDR3nt: TGTGCCAGCAGTGCGGGGGGGGAAGGAAACACCATATATTTT
v_gene: TRBV4-3; d_gene: TRBD1; j_gene: TRBJ2-2; abundance: -; CDR3aa: CASSQGDRGAGELFF; CDR3nt: TGCGCCAGCAGCCAAGGGGACAGGGGAGCCGGGGAGCTGTTTTTT
v_gene: TRBV2; d_gene: -; j_gene: TRBJ2-2; abundance: once; CDR3aa: CASSVYGAPNTGELFF; CDR3nt: TGTGCCAGCAGTGTGTATGGTGCTCCGAACACCGGGGAGCTGTTTTTT
v_gene: TRBV6-1; d_gene: -; j_gene: TRBJ1-5; abundance: -; CDR3aa: CASGKGNQPQHF; CDR3nt: TGTGCCAGTGGGAAGGGGAATCAGCCCCAGCATTTT
v_gene: TRBV6-5; d_gene: -; j_gene: TRBJ1-1; abundance: -; CDR3aa: CASSYSRVNTEAFF; CDR3nt: TGTGCCAGCAGTTACTCGAGGGTGAACACTGAAGCTTTCTTT
v_gene: TRBV30; d_gene: -; j_gene: TRBJ1-2; abundance: -; CDR3aa: CAWTVSYGYTF; CDR3nt: TGTGCCTGGACAGTAAGCTATGGCTACACCTTC
v_gene: TRBV2; d_gene: TRBD2; j_gene: TRBJ2-5; abundance: -; CDR3aa: CASSQAGGPEETQYF; CDR3nt: TGTGCCAGCAGCCAAGCGGGAGGGCCGGAGGAGACCCAGTACTTC
v_gene: TRBV5-1; d_gene: -; j_gene: TRBJ1-1; abundance: once; CDR3aa: CASSLGGMNTEAFF; CDR3nt: TGCGCCAGCAGCTTGGGGGGCATGAACACTGAAGCTTTCTTT
v_gene: TRBV4-1; d_gene: -; j_gene: TRBJ1-4; abundance: -; CDR3aa: CASSQGQITTNEKLFF; CDR3nt: TGCGCCAGCAGCCAAGGACAGATAACAACTAATGAAAAACTGTTTTTT
v_gene: TRBV5-6; d_gene: -; j_gene: TRBJ2-5; abundance: -; CDR3aa: CASSLELAAIRGTQYF; CDR3nt: TGTGCCAGCAGCTTGGAGCTTGCGGCCATTCGGGGGACCCAGTACTTC
v_gene: TRBV19; d_gene: -; j_gene: TRBJ1-1; abundance: once; CDR3aa: CASSTGLNTEAFF; CDR3nt: TGTGCCAGTAGTACCGGACTCAACACTGAAGCTTTCTTT
v_gene: TRBV7-2; d_gene: -; j_gene: TRBJ2-7; abundance: -; CDR3aa: CASSPGSISYEQYF; CDR3nt: TGTGCCAGCAGCCCCGGGTCAATCTCCTACGAGCAGTACTTC
v_gene: TRBV5-6; d_gene: TRBD1; j_gene: TRBJ1-2; abundance: few; CDR3aa: CASGTGAGYTF; CDR3nt: TGTGCCAGCGGGACAGGGGCAGGCTACACCTTC
v_gene: TRBV30; d_gene: -; j_gene: TRBJ1-6; abundance: -; CDR3aa: CACPAGGWGPNSPLHF; CDR3nt: TGTGCCTGCCCCGCCGGAGGGTGGGGACCTAATTCACCCCTCCACTTT
v_gene: TRBV7-9; d_gene: -; j_gene: TRBJ2-5; abundance: -; CDR3aa: CASSTGGVDETQYF; CDR3nt: TGTGCCAGCAGCACAGGGGGGGTGGATGAGACCCAGTACTTC
v_gene: TRBV7-9; d_gene: -; j_gene: TRBJ2-3; abundance: -; CDR3aa: CASSSTGTTDTQYF; CDR3nt: TGTGCCAGCAGCTCTACAGGGACTACAGATACGCAGTATTTT
v_gene: TRBV7-9; d_gene: TRBD2; j_gene: TRBJ2-3; abundance: -; CDR3aa: CASSSGLGALEGDTQYF; CDR3nt: TGTGCCAGCAGCTCGGGACTAGGCGCCCTTGAGGGAGATACGCAGTATTTT
v_gene: TRBV5-1; d_gene: -; j_gene: TRBJ2-3; abundance: -; CDR3aa: CASSFVPDTQYF; CDR3nt: TGCGCCAGCAGCTTCGTACCAGATACGCAGTATTTT
v_gene: TRBV29-1; d_gene: -; j_gene: TRBJ2-2; abundance: once; CDR3aa: CSVEPYTGELFF; CDR3nt: TGCAGCGTTGAGCCCTACACCGGGGAGCTGTTTTTT
v_gene: TRBV6-5; d_gene: -; j_gene: TRBJ1-2; abundance: -; CDR3aa: CASSYDGNYGYTF; CDR3nt: TGTGCCAGCAGTTACGACGGGAACTATGGCTACACCTTC
v_gene: TRBV11-3; d_gene: -; j_gene: TRBJ1-2; abundance: -; CDR3aa: CASSFTATGTNYGYTF; CDR3nt: TGTGCCAGCAGTTTTACCGCGACAGGAACGAACTATGGCTACACCTTC
v_gene: TRBV7-9; d_gene: -; j_gene: TRBJ1-2; abundance: -; CDR3aa: CASSPGFLGGYTF; CDR3nt: TGTGCCAGCAGCCCGGGGTTCTTGGGCGGCTACACCTTC
v_gene: TRBV11-2; d_gene: -; j_gene: TRBJ2-4; abundance: once; CDR3aa: CASSLGDQLHIQYF; CDR3nt: TGTGCCAGCAGCTTAGGTGATCAGCTACACATTCAGTACTTC
v_gene: TRBV7-9; d_gene: TRBD1; j_gene: TRBJ1-2; abundance: -; CDR3aa: CASSLGARGDRDNYGYTF; CDR3nt: TGTGCCAGCAGCTTAGGGGCGAGAGGGGACAGGGATAACTATGGCTACACCTTC
v_gene: TRBV5-6; d_gene: -; j_gene: TRBJ2-2; abundance: -; CDR3aa: CASSLDAGSNTGELFF; CDR3nt: TGTGCCAGCAGCTTGGATGCGGGATCGAACACCGGGGAGCTGTTTTTT
v_gene: TRBV2; d_gene: TRBD1; j_gene: TRBJ2-7; abundance: -; CDR3aa: CASSGEVTGVSYEQYF; CDR3nt: TGTGCCAGCAGTGGGGAGGTGACAGGGGTTTCCTACGAGCAGTACTTC
v_gene: TRBV11-3; d_gene: -; j_gene: TRBJ1-4; abundance: -; CDR3aa: CASSLRATNEKLFF; CDR3nt: TGTGCCAGCAGCTTAAGGGCAACTAATGAAAAACTGTTTTTT
v_gene: TRBV10-2; d_gene: -; j_gene: TRBJ2-1; abundance: -; CDR3aa: CASSGSRQTSRSPSYNEQFF; CDR3nt: TGCGCCAGCAGTGGATCTAGGCAGACCTCGAGGTCCCCCTCCTACAATGAGCAGTTCTTC
v_gene: TRBV11-1; d_gene: -; j_gene: TRBJ2-2; abundance: -; CDR3aa: CASSLQGLNTGELFF; CDR3nt: TGTGCCAGCAGCTTACAGGGGTTGAACACCGGGGAGCTGTTTTTT
v_gene: TRBV18; d_gene: -; j_gene: TRBJ2-1; abundance: -; CDR3aa: CASSPLGGSYNEQFF; CDR3nt: TGTGCCAGCTCACCACTAGGGGGCTCCTACAATGAGCAGTTCTTC
v_gene: TRBV18; d_gene: -; j_gene: TRBJ1-3; abundance: -; CDR3aa: CASSPRQQGNTIYF; CDR3nt: TGTGCCAGCTCACCAAGACAGCAAGGAAACACCATATATTTT
v_gene: TRBV7-2; d_gene: -; j_gene: TRBJ1-1; abundance: once; CDR3aa: CASSLGGPVPEAFF; CDR3nt: TGTGCCAGCAGCCTAGGGGGGCCTGTTCCTGAAGCTTTCTTT
v_gene: TRBV5-8; d_gene: -; j_gene: TRBJ1-2; abundance: -; CDR3aa: CASSLPGVAYGYTF; CDR3nt: TGTGCCAGCAGCCTTCCAGGGGTTGCCTATGGCTACACCTTC
v_gene: TRBV6-5; d_gene: TRBD2; j_gene: TRBJ2-1; abundance: few; CDR3aa: CASSYPGLNNEQFF; CDR3nt: TGTGCCAGCAGTTACCCGGGACTAAACAATGAGCAGTTCTTC
v_gene: TRBV5-4; d_gene: TRBD1; j_gene: TRBJ2-7; abundance: -; CDR3aa: CASSSQGANEQYF; CDR3nt: TGTGCCAGCAGTTCCCAGGGGGCCAACGAGCAGTACTTC